This T cell receptor beta chain is from a study of glioma-infiltrating T cells after dendritic cell vaccination. Germline trimming cut 3 bases from V and 3 bases from J; bases unmatched to any gene: 9. CDR1 is MNHEY, CDR2 SMNVEV, per germline (reference sequence). This CDR3 comprises 16 residues. The data were produced by immunoSEQ multiplex PCR, yet TCRdb's version contains in-frame clones alone and is incomplete. Seen here are 60,000 to 70,000 clones, approximately 78% observed once, and the top ten hold around 9.6%. This sequence originates from a human donor with glioblastoma. The sequences come from blood, collected before dendritic cell vaccination. The chain recombines TRBV27 with TRBJ2-3; 7 bases agree with TRBD2. The CDR3 region is CASSFLSAGETDTQYF. CDR3 in DNA: TGTGCCAGCAGTTTTCTCTCGGCGGGGGAAACAGATACGCAGTATTTT.